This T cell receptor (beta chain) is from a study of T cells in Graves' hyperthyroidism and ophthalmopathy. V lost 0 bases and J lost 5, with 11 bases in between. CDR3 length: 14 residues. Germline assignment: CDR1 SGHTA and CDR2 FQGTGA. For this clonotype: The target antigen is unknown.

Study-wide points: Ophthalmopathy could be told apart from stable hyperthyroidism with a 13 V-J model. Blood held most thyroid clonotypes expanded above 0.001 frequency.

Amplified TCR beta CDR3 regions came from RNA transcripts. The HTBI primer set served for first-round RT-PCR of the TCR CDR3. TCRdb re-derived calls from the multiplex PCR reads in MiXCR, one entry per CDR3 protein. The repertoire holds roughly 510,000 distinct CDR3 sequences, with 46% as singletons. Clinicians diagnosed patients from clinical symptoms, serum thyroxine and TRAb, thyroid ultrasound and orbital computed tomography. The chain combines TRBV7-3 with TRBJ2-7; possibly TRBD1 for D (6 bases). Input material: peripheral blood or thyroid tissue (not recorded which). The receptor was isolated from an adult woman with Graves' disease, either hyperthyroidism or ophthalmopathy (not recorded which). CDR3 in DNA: TGTGCCAGCAGCTTAACGGGGGCCTGGGACGAGCAGTACTTC. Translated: CASSLTGAWDEQYF. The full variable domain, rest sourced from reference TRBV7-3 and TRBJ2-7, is GAGVSQTPSNKVTEKGKYVELRCDPISGHTALYWYRQSLGQGPEFLIYFQGTGAADDSGLPNDRFFAVRPEGSVSTLKIQRTERGDSAVYLCASSLTGAWDEQYFGPGTRLTVT.